This TCR beta chain was observed in a study of T cells in Graves' hyperthyroidism and ophthalmopathy (dated by TCRdb to between 2018 and 2021). The study in broad terms: Peripheral blood samples were taken at initial diagnosis, before any treatment was given. According to the paper, TCR Vbeta CDR3 sequencing was carried out on about 140 peripheral blood samples, which came from over 40 ophthalmopathy, about 75 hyperthyroidism and approximately 17 progressor patients. A discovery cohort of about a hundred patients, about 40 with Graves' ophthalmopathy and approximately 57 with stable Graves' hyperthyroidism, was used to find distinguishing TCR V-J signatures. Following sampling, methimazole starting at 30 mg daily was given to hyperthyroidism patients, and high-dose intravenous methylprednisolone was given to ophthalmopathy patients. The study also compared thyroid tissue and blood T-cell repertoires from roughly six Graves' hyperthyroidism patients. Prospective prediction of ophthalmopathy was tested in an independent validation cohort of 18 to 20 hyperthyroidism patients and 17 patients who later progressed to ophthalmopathy. The roughly 91 discovery patients were randomly split 7:3 into training and test sets.

Results the study describes overall, beyond this receptor: No statistical method was used to fix the sample size in advance, and group allocation was not hidden from the investigators. In cross-validation, a model built on a 13 V-J signature told ophthalmopathy apart from stable hyperthyroidism with approximately 90% sensitivity and about 81% specificity, and in testing the same model reached 80%/75%. Most expanded thyroid clonotypes (frequency above 0.001) were also detected in blood, a finding suggesting that blood repertoires may reflect thyroid immune responses. During validation, the model predicted progression to ophthalmopathy a median of roughly 7.1 months ahead of onset, with almost 71% sensitivity and almost 75% specificity.

The TCR beta CDR3 regions were amplified from the RNA transcripts. For the first round of RT-PCR on the TCR CDR3, the HTBI primer set was used together with the Qiagen OneStep RT-PCR kit. Libraries were constructed in a second round of multiplex PCR, after which size selection and purification were carried out. The libraries were sequenced on an Illumina HiSeq2000 using paired-end 100 bp reads. On the authors' methods: SOAPnuke was used to process the raw data, throwing out any read that contained adapters or uncalled bases, had a mean Phred below 15, or lacked an exact constant-primer or identifier match. High-quality paired reads were merged using COPE v1.2.5, and each unique nucleotide sequence was defined as a clonotype. Clonotypes were aligned to IMGT TRBV, TRBD and TRBJ reference segments using MiTCR v1.1. The analysis was restricted to V-J combinations with a frequency above 0.0001, which together covered about 99% of the repertoires. The TCS score was defined as the ratio of F50 (clonal expansion) to E x V (chaos), calculated using BLOSUM62-based TCRdist between CDR3 peptides within each V-J. Welch's t-statistics and random forest reduced around 510 V-J features to 13, which were used in a naive Bayes classifier (R e1071). Through fastp at Q25 and MiXCR, TCRdb rebuilt clones from the public reads, retaining in-frame beta chains. CDR3 protein duplicates are merged, each entry listing the most common genes and DNA. It is TCRdb's table, rather than the study itself, that gives the V and J calls and clone size. This sample has about 480,000 distinct CDR3 sequences in its table, and around 15% of those were observed once. The ten largest clones capture 15% to 20% of the sample.

CDR1 MNHEY and CDR2 SMNVEV were looked up in the germline V gene (reference sequence). V is cut by 3 bases and J by 3 bases, and the space between the germline ends is 12 bases. Measured from the cysteine to the valine, the CDR3 is 14 residues long. Here the CDR3 DNA is all that survives: 42 bases in frame from base 1. Stable Graves' hyperthyroidism was defined as no progression to ophthalmopathy during 18 months of follow-up. Hyperthyroidism patients were aged 18 to 65 years and newly diagnosed, with disease duration of less than 2 months. Patients with uncontrolled infections, other autoimmune diseases, pregnancy or lactation were excluded. Diagnoses were established on the basis of clinical symptoms, serum thyroxine and TRAb, thyroid ultrasound, and orbital computed tomography. PBMCs were separated from about 10 ml of fresh peripheral blood using Ficoll-Paque density gradient centrifugation. Trizol reagent was used to extract total RNA, and RNA quality was then checked on an Agilent 2100 Bioanalyzer.

This clonotype was counted ten times or more. What this receptor recognizes is not known. Nothing much larger sits one base from this clone, and base qualities are not available. Material for sequencing was blood. This receptor was taken from a woman aged 18 to 35 with Graves' hyperthyroidism. This receptor chain uses TRBV27 and TRBJ2-7; the D gene cannot be named for sure. In nucleotides, the sequence is TGTGCCAGCAGTTTTTCCAGAGATCACTACGAGCAGTACGTC. It translates to CASSFSRDHYEQYV.